These 25 T cell receptor beta chains were sequenced from one sample in a study of T cells in Graves' hyperthyroidism and ophthalmopathy (dated by TCRdb to between 2018 and 2021). Library preparation was by multiplex PCR. Data came from an Illumina HiSeq 2000. The TCR beta CDR3 regions were amplified from RNA transcripts. The TCR CDR3 was subjected to a first round of RT-PCR using the HTBI primer set and the Qiagen OneStep RT-PCR kit. In TCRdb, the public reads were trimmed at Q25 with fastp and aligned with MiXCR, with productive beta chains retained. Rows with a matching CDR3 protein are joined into one entry that keeps the most common DNA and genes. The sample records 37,000 or so distinct CDR3 sequences, roughly half of which are singletons. Roughly a sixth of the sample is taken by the ten largest. Sequencing was performed on blood. Receptors were obtained from a man aged 35-49 years with Graves' ophthalmopathy.

This clonotype rates as medium-sized. J is TRBJ1-1 and V is TRBV20-1; TRBD1 is a possible D gene (5 bases). This CDR3 is built from 12 residues. V shed 5 bases and J shed 6 bases, with 13 bases lying between them. Germline V lookup: CDR1 DFQATT, CDR2 SNEGSKA (reference sequence). CDR3 amino acids: CSAADGGAEAFF. As DNA, the CDR3 is TGCAGTGCTGCGGACGGGGGGGCTGAAGCTTTCTTT.

This sequence joins TRBV2 and TRBJ2-1; 8 nucleotides agree with TRBD1. V shed 4 bases, J shed 10 bases, and the junction held 6 bases outside the gene matches. The CDR3 consists of 13 residues. From germline, CDR1 is SNHLY and CDR2 FYNNEI. The CDR3 bases are TGTGCCAGCAGTGGGACAGGGTGCGGGGAGCAGTTCTTC. Protein sequence: CASSGTGCGEQFF.

The genes are TRBV2 and TRBJ2-3, with 9 bases aligning to TRBD1. Germline V gene lookup returns CDR1 SNHLY and CDR2 FYNNEI. This CDR3 contains 13 residues. Germline trimming cut 6 bases from V and 11 bases from J; bases unmatched to any gene: 9. The CDR3 DNA reads as TGTGCCAGCAGATCCGGGACAGGGATGGGGCAGTATTTT. Amino acids: CASRSGTGMGQYF.

This chain joins TRBV20-1 and TRBJ2-5, with 9 bases lining up with TRBD1. There are 13 residues in the CDR3. Trimming cost V 6 bases and J 5 bases; bases outside gene matches: 7. Germline loops: CDR1 DFQATT, CDR2 SNEGSKA (reference sequence). Here the CDR3 reads CSAPRTGEETQYF. The CDR3 DNA reads as TGCAGTGCACCAAGGACAGGGGAGGAGACCCAGTACTTC.

The chain links TRBV7-9 to TRBJ2-1; D is perhaps TRBD1 (6 bases). CDR3 length equals 13 residues. Trimming stripped 5 bases from V and 4 bases from J, with 9 bases between. Germline V gene data show CDR1 as SEHNR and CDR2 as FQNEAQ (reference sequence). For the CDR3, the DNA is TGTGCCAGCAGCGGGGGCAGATACAATGAGCAGTTCTTC. Encoded protein: CASSGGRYNEQFF.

This clonotype occurred many times. V and J are TRBV5-5 and TRBJ1-2; 11 bases fit TRBD1. Germline trimming cut 4 bases from V and 4 bases from J; bases unmatched to any gene: 9. The CDR3 contains 16 residues. CDR1 SGHKS and CDR2 YYEKEE come from the germline V gene (reference sequence). CDR3 sequence: CASSEDRGRLGYGYTF. The DNA of the CDR3 is TGTGCCAGCAGCGAGGACAGGGGGCGATTAGGCTATGGCTACACCTTC.

By share of the sample, this clonotype is medium-sized. The rearrangement uses TRBV20-1 and TRBJ2-7, with 8 positions matching TRBD2. The CDR3 loop spans 13 amino acids. V lost 5 bases and J lost 5; bases outside the gene matches: 8. Germline V gene lookup returns CDR1 DFQATT and CDR2 SNEGSKA (reference sequence). This CDR3 reads CSAFSGRGHEQYF. The CDR3 DNA sequence: TGCAGTGCTTTCAGCGGGAGAGGCCACGAGCAGTACTTC.

In this sample, this clonotype turned up many times. The gene calls are TRBV6-1 and TRBJ2-2; D not resolved. CDR1 and CDR2 from the germline V gene are MNHNS and SASEGT. Trimming took 7 bases from V and 4 from J, leaving 10 bases between them. This CDR3 region has 13 residues. CDR3: CASTQSLTGELFF. The DNA of the CDR3 is TGTGCCAGCACGCAGAGTCTCACCGGGGAGCTGTTTTTT.

The CDR3 sequence is CASCGGLGDTEAFF. In DNA form, the CDR3 reads TGTGCCAGCTGTGGGGGGCTAGGGGACACTGAAGCTTTCTTT. The chain has TRBV7-4 and TRBJ1-1; D might be TRBD1 (6 bases). This CDR3 contains 14 residues. CDR1 and CDR2 from the germline V gene are SGHVT and SQSDAQ. Deletions cut 8 bases from V and 3 bases from J, with 16 bases between.

The table lists this clonotype with many counts. The gene calls are TRBV20-1 and TRBJ1-1; D ambiguous. The germline V and J ends were trimmed by 1 base and 10 bases, with 7 bases remaining between them. Germline CDR1 is DFQATT and CDR2 is SNEGSKA (reference sequence). This CDR3 region has 10 residues. This CDR3 reads CSARGMGAFF. CDR3 nucleotides: TGCAGTGCTAGAGGTATGGGAGCTTTCTTT.

Notes on this clonotype: The junction departs from the called germline gene at one end, perhaps through a read error. The V gene is TRBV3-1, the J gene TRBJ1-2; maybe TRBD1 (6 bases). Germline CDR1 and CDR2: LGHDT and YNNKEL (reference sequence). The CDR3 covers 14 residues. The CDR3 DNA follows: TGCGCCAGCAGCCCCAATAGAGGGGGGGGCGGCTACACCTTC. Translated, it gives CASSPNRGGGGYTF.

V and J are TRBV20-1 and TRBJ2-7, with 9 nucleotides matching TRBD2. CDR3 length: 13 amino acids. Trimming took 6 bases from V and 3 from J; bases not matched to a gene: 6. Germline V lookup: CDR1 DFQATT, CDR2 SNEGSKA (reference sequence). DNA of the CDR3: TGCAGTGCATCTAGCGGGAAGGTCTACGAGCAGTACTTC. Its protein product is CSASSGKVYEQYF.

The rearrangement joins TRBV20-1 to TRBJ2-7; possible D gene TRBD1, 6 bases. Germline V gives CDR1 DFQATT, CDR2 SNEGSKA (reference sequence). V lost 5 bases and J lost 0, with 8 bases in between. The CDR3 extends over 12 amino acids. The CDR3 sequence is CSAGGSSYEQYF. The CDR3 region has the DNA TGCAGTGCTGGGGGCAGCTCCTACGAGCAGTACTTC.

V is TRBV4-3 and J is TRBJ1-5; D gene uncertain. CDR1 and CDR2 (germline): LGHNA, YSLEER. V was pared by 0 bases and J by 11 bases, with 17 bases between. The CDR3 runs to 15 residues. CDR3 in DNA: TGCGCCAGCAGCCAAGACAGGCTACCTCGAGAGACCCAGCATTTT. It specifies CASSQDRLPRETQHF.

This clonotype was counted a few times. The chain carries TRBV7-2 and TRBJ2-7; TRBD2 matches 8 bases. The V gene's germline CDR1 is SGHTA and CDR2 FQGNSA. The CDR3 length is 13 residues. V gave up 4 bases and J gave up 3 bases; unmatched junction bases: 2. CDR3 DNA: TGTGCCAGCAGCTCGGGAGGGGGCTACGAGCAGTACTTC. Translating it yields CASSSGGGYEQYF.

V is TRBV29-1 and J is TRBJ2-3; D is uncertain. Germline assignment: CDR1 SQVTM and CDR2 ANQGSEA. The CDR3 has 12 amino acids. V gave up 3 bases and J gave up 1 base, with 5 bases separating them. The DNA of the CDR3 is TGCAGCGTTGATGAACGCACAGATACGCAGTATTTT. It encodes CSVDERTDTQYF.

V usage is TRBV5-1 and J usage is TRBJ1-6, with D possibly matching TRBD1 (5 bases). Germline lookup yields CDR1 SGHRS and CDR2 YFSETQ. The CDR3 runs 16 residues. V lost 4 bases and J lost 8, with 19 bases in between. CDR3 in amino acids: CASSNRDSGGDSPLHF. CDR3 coding DNA: TGCGCCAGCAGCAACCGGGACTCGGGCGGGGATTCACCCCTCCACTTT.

This chain uses TRBV12-3 or TRBV12-4 with TRBJ1-3; D perhaps matches TRBD1 (6 bases). The CDR3 consists of 14 residues. Trimming removed 5 bases from V and 8 bases from J, with 16 bases in between. The CDR3 nucleotides read TGTGCCAGCAGTATACAGGGTCCGCAGGACACCATATATTTT. This gives the protein CASSIQGPQDTIYF.

The rearrangement links TRBV7-3 to TRBJ2-1; D unresolved. The CDR3 totals 15 residues. V was trimmed by 2 bases and J by 7 bases, leaving 15 bases between them. Germline V gene data show CDR1 as SGHTA and CDR2 as FQGTGA. CDR3 sequence reads: CASSLGPARLNEQFF. The CDR3 DNA follows: TGTGCCAGCAGCTTAGGTCCAGCTAGATTAAATGAGCAGTTCTTC.

This clonotype was detected once. The genes are TRBV20-1 and TRBJ2-7; D remains unclear. The CDR3 has 14 residues. V shed 6 bases and J shed 6 bases, with 21 bases lying between them. Germline-derived CDR1 and CDR2 are DFQATT and SNEGSKA (reference sequence). The CDR3, as DNA: TGCAGTGCCAGCAGCTTAGATCCCACTTCCGAGCAGTACTTC. Its translation is CSASSLDPTSEQYF.

This clonotype came up many times. The chain links TRBV30 to TRBJ1-1; D unclear. This CDR3 is 12 amino acids long. Germline V gene lookup returns CDR1 GTSNPN and CDR2 SVGIG (reference sequence). The V gene lost 2 bases and the J gene lost 1 base, with 5 bases spanning the gap. The CDR3, as DNA: TGTGCCTGGAGTATCAAGAACACTGAAGCTTTCTTT. Its translation: CAWSIKNTEAFF.

In DNA form, the CDR3 reads TGTGCCAGCAGTTTAGCCGGGGGCTATGGCTACACCATATATTTT. Translating gives CASSLAGGYGYTIYF. This sequence joins TRBV7-3 and TRBJ1-3, with a tentative D call TRBD1 (6 bases). The CDR3 runs to 15 residues. Germline V gene data show CDR1 as SGHTA and CDR2 as FQGTGA. V lost 6 bases, J lost 8 bases, and 20 bases lay in between.

The V and J genes are TRBV5-1 and TRBJ1-6; the D gene is possibly TRBD1 (5 bases). Trimming took off 5 bases at V and 8 bases at J, with 17 bases between the two ends. The CDR3 is made up of 15 amino acids. CDR1 is SGHRS, CDR2 YFSETQ, per germline. The CDR3 DNA reads as TGCGCCAGCAGGGTGACTGGGCAGGGTGATTCACCCCTCCACTTT. Residues: CASRVTGQGDSPLHF.

This clonotype showed up just once. The V and J genes are TRBV12-3 or TRBV12-4 and TRBJ2-1, with TRBD2 identical over 10 bases. V gave up 6 bases and J gave up 6 bases; unmatched junction bases: 5. The CDR3 is made up of 14 amino acids. CDR3: CASSHSGRANEQFF. In nucleotides, the CDR3 is TGTGCCAGCAGCCACAGCGGGAGGGCCAATGAGCAGTTCTTC.

This clonotype was counted a single time. The CDR3 coding sequence is TGTGCCAGCAGCTTTCGGACAAGGCACCAGCATTTT. Protein sequence: CASSFRTRHQHF. This rearrangement joins TRBV5-4 to TRBJ1-5, with a tentative D call TRBD1 (5 bases). Per the germline V gene, CDR1 is SGHNT and CDR2 is YYREEE (reference sequence). V shed 2 bases and J shed 12 bases, with 12 bases lying between them. This CDR3 has 12 amino acids. Full variable domain (rest looked up from reference TRBV5-4 and TRBJ1-5): ETGVTQSPTHLIKTRGQQVTLRCSSQSGHNTVSWYQQALGQGPQFIFQYYREEENGRGNFPPRFSGLQFPNYSSELNVNALELDDSALYLCASSFRTRHQHFGDGTRLSIL.